The 21 T cell receptor beta chains in this list originate from one sample, sequenced in a study of PD-L1 blockade in urothelial cancer. The time point denotes: peripheral blood 6 weeks after treatment start. Produced via immunoSEQ multiplex PCR; TCRdb's table is partial and in-frame only. The sample consists of over 15,000 clones, around 86% of them appearing once. Sequenced here: PBMCs, sampled around atezolizumab (anti-PD-L1) treatment. The receptors here all came from a man over 45 with urothelial cancer.

The V call is TRBV19, the J call TRBJ2-5, with D possibly being TRBD2 (6 bases). Trimming left V 6 bases short and J 5 bases short, with 16 bases between. The CDR3 loop spans 14 amino acids. CDR1 is LNHDA and CDR2 is SQIVND in the germline V gene (reference sequence). CDR3 DNA sequence: TGTGCCAGTAGGAAGGGGCGGGAAGGGGAGACCCAGTACTTC. Protein: CASRKGREGETQYF.

This sequence joins TRBV28 and TRBJ1-5; TRBD1 might be the D (6 bases). This CDR3 spans 16 amino acids. The V end was cut by 8 bases, the J end by 2 bases, with 19 bases between. In germline, CDR1 is MDHEN, CDR2 SYDVKM. This chain's CDR3 is CASLGGGERGNQPQHF. CDR3 sequence (DNA): TGTGCCAGCTTAGGGGGAGGGGAAAGGGGCAATCAGCCCCAGCATTTT. The full variable domain, with the rest looked up from reference TRBV28 and TRBJ1-5, is DVKVTQSSRYLVKRTGEKVFLECVQDMDHENMFWYRQDPGLGLRLIYFSYDVKMKEKGDIPEGYSVSREKKERFSLILESASTNQTSMYLCASLGGGERGNQPQHFGDGTRLSIL.

The chain recombines TRBV18 with TRBJ1-2, with D maybe TRBD1 (5 bases). CDR1 KGHSH and CDR2 LQKENI come from the germline V gene. The CDR3 contains 15 residues. Deletions cut 2 bases from V and 4 bases from J, with 14 bases between. CDR3 bases: TGTGCCAGCTCACCATCTACAGGTTTGAGCTATGGCTACACCTTC. Translating it yields CASSPSTGLSYGYTF. Full variable domain (missing parts from reference TRBV18 and TRBJ1-2): NAGVMQNPRHLVRRRGQEARLRCSPMKGHSHVYWYRQLPEEGLKFMVYLQKENIIDESGMPKERFSAEFPKEGPSILRIQQVVRGDSAAYFCASSPSTGLSYGYTFGSGTRLTVV.

This chain uses TRBV30 with TRBJ2-7, with a possible D match to TRBD2 (5 bases). CDR1 and CDR2 (germline): GTSNPN, SVGIG (reference sequence). Trimming left V 2 bases short and J 1 base short, with 21 bases between. This CDR3 spans 17 amino acids. The CDR3 loop is CAWSPISDWLSSYEQYF. CDR3 coding DNA: TGTGCCTGGAGTCCAATCTCGGACTGGCTTTCTTCCTACGAGCAGTACTTC.

This sequence joins TRBV19 and TRBJ1-5; weak D call: TRBD1 (5 bases). V lost 1 base and J lost 1, with 11 bases in between. Per the germline V gene, CDR1 is LNHDA and CDR2 is SQIVND (reference sequence). This CDR3 region has 16 residues. In DNA, the CDR3 is TGTGCCAGTAGTATAGCCCTCCGACAGAGCAATCAGCCCCAGCATTTT. This codes for CASSIALRQSNQPQHF.

In DNA, the CDR3 is TGTGCCAGCAGCGTAGCCCGACACGCGAACGGGGAGCTGTTTTTT. Its translation is CASSVARHANGELFF. The rearrangement links TRBV9 to TRBJ2-2, with D uncertain. Between the trimmed V and J ends, which lost 0 bases and 7 bases, there was a span of 13 bases. This CDR3 spans 15 amino acids. Germline V gene lookup returns CDR1 SGDLS and CDR2 YYNGEE.

The genes are TRBV19 and TRBJ1-2, with 9 bases aligning to TRBD1. Per germline, CDR1 LNHDA and CDR2 SQIVND (reference sequence). Unmatched junction bases numbered 6, after V lost 5 bases and J lost 5 bases. The CDR3 runs 14 residues. The CDR3 DNA follows: TGTGCCAGTAGTGGGGGACAGGGACGATATGGCTACACCTTC. Its protein is CASSGGQGRYGYTF. Filled out from reference TRBV19 and TRBJ1-2, the complete variable domain reads DGGITQSPKYLFRKEGQNVTLSCEQNLNHDAMYWYRQDPGQGLRLIYYSQIVNDFQKGDIAEGYSVSREKKESFPLTVTSAQKNPTAFYLCASSGGQGRYGYTFGSGTRLTVV.

The genes are TRBV30 and TRBJ2-1; TRBD2 might be the D (5 bases). Germline V CDR1 and CDR2: GTSNPN, SVGIG (reference sequence). CDR3 length: 14 residues. The ends were cut back, 5 bases at V and 4 bases at J, with 15 bases in the middle. DNA for the CDR3: TGTGCCTGGGGCTCCGGACTGGGATACAATGAGCAGTTCTTC. Its translation: CAWGSGLGYNEQFF.

The sample holds a few counts of this clone. This chain uses TRBV29-1 with TRBJ2-5, with D possibly TRBD2 on 6 matching bases. Germline values: CDR1 SQVTM, CDR2 ANQGSEA. V dropped 4 bases and J dropped 1 base, with 10 bases sitting between them. The CDR3 sequence is 13 residues long. This CDR3 reads CSVVMGGQETQYF. The CDR3 DNA sequence: TGCAGCGTTGTAATGGGGGGCCAAGAGACCCAGTACTTC.

This rearrangement joins TRBV6-5 to TRBJ2-2, with D maybe TRBD2 (7 bases). Germline CDR1 MNHEY, CDR2 SVGAGI. With 6 bases removed from V and 4 bases from J, the gap between germline ends came to 9 bases. The CDR3 covers 13 residues. The DNA for the CDR3 is TGTGCCAGCAGAAGGGGGGGCACCGGGGAGCTGTTTTTT. Amino acids: CASRRGGTGELFF.

The CDR3 nucleotides read TGTGCCAGCAGTTACTTTAGGGGGAGTTCAGGAAACACCATATATTTT. Its translation: CASSYFRGSSGNTIYF. The chain joins TRBV6-5 to TRBJ1-3; maybe TRBD1 (6 bases). The CDR3 spans 16 residues. From germline, CDR1 is MNHEY and CDR2 SVGAGI. V lost 1 base and J 4 bases, leaving 14 bases between the germline ends.

The rearrangement joins TRBV7-2 to TRBJ1-2; D possibly corresponds to TRBD1 (6 bases). Germline lookup yields CDR1 SGHTA and CDR2 FQGNSA. The CDR3 runs to 12 residues. V was trimmed by 8 bases and J by 6 bases, leaving 13 bases between them. CDR3 residues: CASFAGVDGYTF. The DNA for the CDR3 is TGTGCCAGCTTTGCAGGGGTGGATGGCTACACCTTC.

A single count supports this clone. The rearrangement uses TRBV28 and TRBJ1-5; TRBD1 aligns across 7 bases. Trimming at V came to 1 base and at J to 5 bases, leaving 17 bases not matched to a gene. Germline V gene lookup returns CDR1 MDHEN and CDR2 SYDVKM. The CDR3 loop spans 19 amino acids. CDR3 bases: TGTGCCAGCAGTTTATCTCTCGGCTTGGGGACAGTTTGGGATCAGCCCCAGCATTTT. Its translation is CASSLSLGLGTVWDQPQHF.

V gene TRBV16 combines with J gene TRBJ2-7; weak D call: TRBD1 (5 bases). The CDR3 loop spans 14 amino acids. The germline gives CDR1 KGHSY, CDR2 FQNENV. Trimming removed 6 bases at V and 7 bases at J, with 19 bases between. The DNA for the CDR3 is TGTGCCAGCAGAGACTCTATTGACAGTCTGGAGCAGTACTTC. Amino acid sequence: CASRDSIDSLEQYF.

This clone was counted between two and nine times. This chain joins TRBV6-1 and TRBJ2-7; D gene uncertain. Germline CDR1 reads MNHNS; CDR2 reads SASEGT. The CDR3 is 12 amino acids. Deletions cut 4 bases from V and 2 bases from J, with 6 bases between. The CDR3 DNA is TGTGCCAGCAGTGTCGGAGCCTACGAGCAGTACTTC. It is translated as CASSVGAYEQYF.

V gene TRBV7-3 combines with J gene TRBJ2-1; 9 bases are a match to TRBD2. The CDR3 sequence is 17 residues long. The trim removed 5 bases at V and 4 bases at J, leaving 12 bases unmatched. Per the germline V gene, CDR1 is SGHTA and CDR2 is FQGTGA. Here the CDR3 DNA reads TGTGCCAGCAGCCGTGAACCGGGACTAGCTTTGTACAATGAGCAGTTCTTC. Its translation is CASSREPGLALYNEQFF.

V and J are TRBV2 and TRBJ2-7, with a weak D call TRBD1 (6 bases). The CDR3 is made up of 13 amino acids. V was trimmed by 4 bases and J by 2 bases, leaving 9 bases between them. The germline gives CDR1 SNHLY, CDR2 FYNNEI. DNA of the CDR3: TGTGCCAGCAGTGTGGGACAAACCTACGAGCAGTACGTC. Protein product: CASSVGQTYEQYV.

This clone appeared a few times. The V gene is TRBV6-1, the J gene TRBJ1-1; 9 bases are shared with TRBD1. With 6 bases clipped from V and 8 bases from J, the junction kept 7 bases outside the gene matches. CDR3 length: 13 amino acids. Per germline, CDR1 MNHNS and CDR2 SASEGT. The DNA of the CDR3 is TGTGCCAGCAGGCTAGGACAGGGGCTGGAAGCTTTCTTT. Translated, it gives CASRLGQGLEAFF.

The J gene is TRBJ2-1, the V gene TRBV5-1; D is undetermined. The V end lost 2 bases, the J end lost 6 bases, and 9 bases lay between the germline ends. Per germline, CDR1 SGHRS and CDR2 YFSETQ. There are 13 residues in the CDR3. DNA for the CDR3: TGCGCCAGCAGCTTCACTTGGAGCAATGAGCAGTTCTTC. Translating gives CASSFTWSNEQFF.

The chain employs TRBV7-3 and TRBJ2-1; 8 bases are shared with TRBD1. The CDR3 length is 15 residues. Germline assignment: CDR1 SGHTA and CDR2 FQGTGA. V shed 2 bases, J shed 1 base, and the junction held 1 base outside the gene matches. The CDR3 sequence: CASSLGQGSYNEQFF. CDR3 bases: TGTGCCAGCAGCTTAGGACAGGGATCCTACAATGAGCAGTTCTTC.

The chain has TRBV10-1 and TRBJ2-2, with D possibly matching TRBD1 (6 bases). Germline-derived CDR1 and CDR2 are WNHNN and SYGVQD (reference sequence). The CDR3 consists of 14 residues. V gave up 1 base and J gave up 4 bases, with 7 bases separating them. The CDR3 sequence is CASSELGGTGELFF. The CDR3 DNA reads TGCGCCAGCAGTGAGTTAGGGGGCACCGGGGAGCTGTTTTTT.